These T cell receptor beta chains were read from a single sample in a study of beta chain features in type 1 diabetes. Repertoires were generated with immunoSEQ multiplex PCR, while TCRdb's copy carries only in-frame clones and drops some. This sample has 250,000 or so clones, with under 70% found just once. The sequenced material came from naive CD4+ T cells from blood. These receptors were taken from a man younger than 45 in good health. Each CDR3 is given with its conserved first and last residue. Fields, in order: V gene, D gene, clone size, J gene, CDR3 protein, CDR3 DNA. The D gene is left open where the match is weak. Only some rows state a clone size, as once, few, many or a class for expanded clones.

TRBV19,.,.,TRBJ2-7,CASSPGDYEQYF,TGTGCCAGTAGCCCAGGGGACTACGAGCAGTACTTC
TRBV13,.,.,TRBJ1-1,CASSFRHLNTEAFF,TGTGCCAGCAGTTTCCGCCACTTGAACACTGAAGCTTTCTTT
TRBV6-5,TRBD1,.,TRBJ2-1,CASSYSRDSTEQFF,TGTGCCAGCAGTTACTCCAGGGACAGCACTGAGCAGTTCTTC
TRBV15,TRBD2,few,TRBJ2-1,CATSRALAGYNEQFF,TGTGCCACCAGCAGAGCCCTAGCGGGATACAATGAGCAGTTCTTC
TRBV29-1,.,.,TRBJ2-5,CSDMDGVGPQYF,TGCAGCGACATGGACGGGGTCGGACCCCAGTACTTC
TRBV29-1,TRBD2,once,TRBJ2-1,CSTSSGSYNEQFF,TGCAGCACTTCTAGCGGATCCTACAATGAGCAGTTCTTC
TRBV2,TRBD1,few,TRBJ2-7,CASSGQGEVAGRRSHEQYF,TGTGCCAGCAGCGGACAGGGGGAAGTAGCGGGGAGAAGATCCCACGAGCAGTACTTC
TRBV29-1,TRBD2,.,TRBJ2-7,CSGSTSGGRYEQYF,TGCAGCGGGTCGACTAGCGGGGGCCGGTACGAGCAGTACTTC
TRBV9,.,.,TRBJ2-2,CASSFRDGELFF,TGTGCCAGCAGCTTCCGAGACGGGGAGCTGTTTTTT
TRBV7-9,TRBD1,.,TRBJ1-1,CASSLDRDAEAFF,TGTGCCAGCAGCCTTGACAGGGACGCTGAAGCTTTCTTT
TRBV2,TRBD2,.,TRBJ2-3,CASSELLAGADTQYF,TGTGCCAGCAGTGAACTTCTAGCGGGGGCAGATACGCAGTATTTT
TRBV30,.,.,TRBJ2-7,CAWTPPGVRYEQYF,TGTGCCTGGACACCCCCCGGGGTTAGATACGAGCAGTACTTC
TRBV13,TRBD1,.,TRBJ1-5,CASSFGQDGQPQHF,TGTGCCAGCAGCTTCGGACAGGACGGCCAGCCCCAGCATTTT
TRBV7-2,.,.,TRBJ2-1,CASSLSGPYNEQFF,TGTGCCAGCAGCTTAAGCGGGCCCTACAATGAGCAGTTCTTC
TRBV5-1,.,.,TRBJ1-1,CASNQGNSYTEAFF,TGCGCCAGCAACCAGGGCAATTCGTACACTGAAGCTTTCTTT
TRBV15,.,.,TRBJ2-7,CATSSGTSSEQYF,TGTGCCACCAGCAGTGGAACGTCCTCCGAGCAGTACTTC
TRBV30,.,.,TRBJ2-2,CASPGPYVAGELFF,TGTGCCTCTCCGGGTCCTTACGTTGCCGGGGAGCTGTTTTTT
TRBV11-3,TRBD2,.,TRBJ2-1,CASSRAGVINEQFF,TGTGCCAGCAGCCGCGCGGGAGTTATCAATGAGCAGTTCTTC
TRBV9,.,.,TRBJ2-7,CASSVDSPYEQYF,TGTGCCAGCAGCGTTGACAGTCCCTACGAGCAGTACTTC
TRBV6-5,.,.,TRBJ2-5,CASKSRVPETQYF,TGTGCCAGCAAAAGCAGGGTTCCAGAGACCCAGTACTTC
TRBV29-1,.,.,TRBJ2-6,CSVELGGPRTSGANVLTF,TGCAGCGTTGAGTTAGGGGGACCGAGGACCTCTGGGGCCAACGTCCTGACTTTC
TRBV29-1,TRBD1,once,TRBJ2-2,CSVAGQYTGELFF,TGCAGCGTTGCGGGACAGTACACCGGGGAGCTGTTTTTT
TRBV5-4,TRBD1,once,TRBJ2-7,CASRPGTGSYEQYF,TGTGCCAGCAGACCCGGGACAGGGTCCTACGAGCAGTACTTC
TRBV30,.,few,TRBJ2-1,CALTGTAIAGPYNEQFF,TGTGCCTTAACCGGGACAGCGATAGCGGGGCCATACAATGAGCAGTTCTTC
TRBV29-1,TRBD2,once,TRBJ2-1,CSVTSGRALYNEQFF,TGCAGCGTTACTAGCGGGAGGGCCCTTTACAATGAGCAGTTCTTC
TRBV7-2,.,.,TRBJ2-5,CASSAGQTRQETQYF,TGTGCCAGCAGCGCTGGACAGACTCGGCAAGAGACCCAGTACTTC
TRBV28,TRBD2,.,TRBJ2-1,CASSRLAENHNEQFF,TGTGCCAGCAGTAGACTAGCGGAAAACCACAATGAGCAGTTCTTC
TRBV29-1,.,once,TRBJ2-1,CSVPGQSSYNEQFF,TGCAGCGTCCCTGGACAGAGCTCCTACAATGAGCAGTTCTTC
TRBV6-1,TRBD1,.,TRBJ1-1,CASSGTGQGGTEAFF,TGTGCCAGCAGTGGCACCGGACAGGGGGGCACTGAAGCTTTCTTT
TRBV13,TRBD1,.,TRBJ2-7,CASSSMDRTYEQYF,TGTGCCAGCAGCTCCATGGACAGGACCTACGAGCAGTACTTC
TRBV18,.,.,TRBJ2-3,CASSPQMMGSTDTQYF,TGTGCCAGCTCACCACAGATGATGGGGAGCACAGATACGCAGTATTTT
TRBV30,.,.,TRBJ1-3,CAWSVGNTIYF,TGTGCCTGGAGTGTAGGAAACACCATATATTTT